The clone carrying this T cell receptor beta chain was observed a handful of times. This entry belongs to a study of blood T cell repertoires in COVID-19. The wider study: T cells, B-cell-depleted T cells, or PBMCs supplied cDNA or gDNA.

Participants were aged about 18 to 95 years, lived in 24 US areas, and enrolled virtually. Clones were sequenced by immunoSEQ multiplex PCR, and TCRdb holds only the in-frame ones, with some missing. The repertoire has about 230,000 clones, 86% of them found once; the top ten carry approximately 2.8%. The CDR3 is made up of 17 amino acids. Per the germline V gene, CDR1 is SGHAT and CDR2 is FQNNGV. Trimming took off 0 bases at V and 4 bases at J, with 18 bases between the two ends. V is TRBV11-2 and J is TRBJ1-2; a weak D match, TRBD1 (5 bases). The sequenced sample consisted of PBMCs or T cells enriched from blood (not recorded which). The clonotype originates from a woman between 45 and 60 years old in a cohort exposed to, infected with or recovered from COVID-19 (not recorded which). For the CDR3, the DNA is TGTGCCAGCAGCTTAGATGTAGGGCAGGGTCTAGTCTATGGCTACACCTTC. It translates to CASSLDVGQGLVYGYTF.